This entry lists 30 T cell receptor beta chains sequenced from one sample in a study of T-cell reconstitution after alpha-beta-depleted transplantation in children. Library preparation (for TCRbeta) was performed with unique molecular identifiers. TCRdb re-called the PCR reads with MiXCR, one entry per CDR3 protein. The sample includes over 400,000 distinct CDR3 sequences, over 40% of them seen just once. The sequencing used PBMCs, collected before TCRalphabeta/CD19-depleted stem cell transplant. Receptor source: a girl aged 2 to 10 with aplastic anemia, due to receive a stem cell transplant.

This clonotype was seen a handful of times. The chain carries TRBV4-2 and TRBJ2-3; D is ambiguous. Germline V gene sequence: CDR1 LGHNA, CDR2 YNFKEQ. The CDR3 totals 13 residues. Trimming removed 5 bases at V and 1 base at J, with 7 bases between. The DNA for the CDR3 is TGTGCCAGCAGCGACGAGCGCACAGATACGCAGTATTTT. Translation: CASSDERTDTQYF.

This chain uses TRBV20-1 with TRBJ2-2; D call uncertain. The CDR3 covers 12 residues. Looked up from germline, CDR1 is DFQATT and CDR2 is SNEGSKA (reference sequence). Trimming stripped 7 bases from V and 6 bases from J, with 12 bases between. The CDR3 coding sequence is TGCAGTGGCAACGGATTGGCCGGGGAGCTGTTTTTT. Translated: CSGNGLAGELFF.

As DNA, the CDR3 is TGCAGTGCTAGAGGCCGGACACACTCCTACGAGCAGTACTTC. This codes for CSARGRTHSYEQYF. The rearrangement links TRBV20-1 to TRBJ2-7, with D perhaps TRBD1 (5 bases). CDR1 is DFQATT, CDR2 SNEGSKA, per germline (reference sequence). The CDR3 has 14 amino acids. Trimming took 1 base from V and 0 from J, leaving 10 bases between them.

The chain joins TRBV7-9 to TRBJ1-1; D gene uncertain. From germline, CDR1 is SEHNR and CDR2 FQNEAQ (reference sequence). V gave up 3 bases and J gave up 11 bases, with 13 bases separating them. This CDR3 has 12 amino acids. CDR3 loop: CASSLDRKDAFF. CDR3 DNA sequence: TGTGCCAGCAGCTTGGACCGGAAGGACGCTTTCTTT.

This sequence joins TRBV15 and TRBJ2-1, with D uncertain. V was pared by 0 bases and J by 12 bases, with 12 bases between. Germline V gene sequence: CDR1 LNHNV, CDR2 YYDKDF (reference sequence). The CDR3 spans 13 residues. The CDR3: CATSRDLASGQFF. DNA of the CDR3: TGTGCCACCAGCAGAGATCTGGCTAGTGGGCAGTTCTTC. Together with reference TRBV15 and TRBJ2-1, the CDR3 gives the full variable domain: DAMVIQNPRYQVTQFGKPVTLSCSQTLNHNVMYWYQQKSSQAPKLLFHYYDKDFNNEADTPDNFQSRRPNTSFCFLDIRSPGLGDTAMYLCATSRDLASGQFFGPGTRLTVL.

V and J are TRBV20-1 and TRBJ1-5; TRBD1 aligns across 12 bases. V lost 1 base to trimming and J lost 7 bases; unmatched junction nucleotides: 14. The V gene's germline CDR1 is DFQATT and CDR2 SNEGSKA (reference sequence). The CDR3 runs to 18 residues. CDR3 sequence: CSARVRDRGRVGIQPQHF. DNA of the CDR3: TGCAGTGCTAGAGTGCGGGACAGGGGGCGCGTGGGTATACAGCCCCAGCATTTT.

The J gene is TRBJ2-7, the V gene TRBV25-1; a possible D gene is TRBD1 (5 bases). Germline-derived CDR1 and CDR2 are MGHDK and SYGVNS. The CDR3 is made up of 13 amino acids. V was clipped by 6 bases and J by 6 bases, with 15 bases between them. The DNA for the CDR3 is TGTGCCAGCAGGGGTGCTACAGGATTCGAGCAGTACTTC. Amino acids: CASRGATGFEQYF.

The chain links TRBV5-1 to TRBJ2-3; D ambiguous. Germline V lookup: CDR1 SGHRS, CDR2 YFSETQ. The germline V and J ends were trimmed by 1 base and 4 bases, with 7 bases remaining between them. The CDR3 is 13 residues long. The CDR3 protein is CASSLLSADTQYF. As DNA, the CDR3 is TGCGCCAGCAGCTTGTTGTCGGCAGATACGCAGTATTTT.

This clonotype was found once. This chain uses TRBV10-1 with TRBJ2-1, with 10 nucleotides matching TRBD2. CDR3 length: 15 amino acids. The germline gives CDR1 WNHNN, CDR2 SYGVQD (reference sequence). Germline trimming cut 4 bases from V and 4 bases from J; bases unmatched to any gene: 4. CDR3 region: CASSGTSGPYNEQFF. The CDR3 bases are TGCGCCAGCAGTGGGACTAGCGGACCTTACAATGAGCAGTTCTTC.

This clonotype has ten or more counts. This chain connects TRBV7-2 to TRBJ1-6, with no clear D. Per germline, CDR1 SGHTA and CDR2 FQGNSA. Trimming left V 1 base short and J 7 bases short, with 11 bases between. CDR3 length equals 15 residues. CDR3 DNA: TGTGCCAGCAGCTTAGGGGCAGGCGCAAATTCACCCCTCCACTTT. Its translation: CASSLGAGANSPLHF.

V and J are TRBV27 and TRBJ2-7, with a weak D call TRBD1 (6 bases). V was cut by 1 base and J by 1 base, with 11 bases left in between. CDR1 is MNHEY and CDR2 is SMNVEV in the germline V gene (reference sequence). This CDR3 region has 15 residues. This CDR3 is CASSLFGDKSYEQYF. For the CDR3, the DNA is TGTGCCAGCAGTTTATTTGGGGACAAATCCTACGAGCAGTACTTC.

This clonotype occurred a few times. The chain couples TRBV20-1 to TRBJ1-5, with unresolved D. The V end lost 0 bases, the J end lost 6 bases, and 12 bases lay between the germline ends. This CDR3 comprises 14 residues. Per the germline V gene, CDR1 is DFQATT and CDR2 is SNEGSKA (reference sequence). This CDR3 reads CSARDAGWGQPQHF. The CDR3 DNA reads TGCAGTGCTAGAGATGCGGGGTGGGGTCAGCCCCAGCATTTT.

This chain links TRBV29-1 with TRBJ1-2, with TRBD1 matching 8 bases. The V gene's germline CDR1 is SQVTM and CDR2 ANQGSEA. CDR3 length: 15 amino acids. V shed 3 bases, J shed 3 bases, and the junction held 9 bases outside the gene matches. The CDR3 DNA is TGCAGCGTTGACAGGGGGCGAAGAGCTGACTATGGCTACACCTTC. Translating gives CSVDRGRRADYGYTF.

This clonotype was seen repeatedly, ten times or more. The DNA for the CDR3 is TGCAGTGCTAGCCGGGCGGCCCCGAACAATGAGCAGTTCTTC. Translated, it gives CSASRAAPNNEQFF. J is TRBJ2-1 and V is TRBV20-1; no clear D. Trimming cost V 3 bases and J 5 bases, with 14 bases left between them. This CDR3 contains 14 residues. Germline CDR1 and CDR2: DFQATT and SNEGSKA (reference sequence).

This chain connects TRBV3-1 to TRBJ2-2; D is perhaps TRBD2 (5 bases). Trimming removed 6 bases at V and 6 bases at J, with 11 bases between. Per germline, CDR1 LGHDT and CDR2 YNNKEL (reference sequence). There are 13 residues in the CDR3. CDR3 protein: CASREAAAGELFF. The CDR3 nucleotides are TGTGCCAGCAGAGAAGCGGCAGCCGGGGAGCTGTTTTTT.

The rearrangement joins TRBV28 to TRBJ1-5; 7 bases align to TRBD1. This CDR3 comprises 14 residues. J lost 6 bases, V lost 8 bases, and 10 bases had no gene match. Germline V CDR1 and CDR2: MDHEN, SYDVKM. CDR3 DNA sequence: TGTGCCAGCTCCCAGGGGGGAGTAGTTCAGCCCCAGCATTTT. This encodes CASSQGGVVQPQHF. The full variable domain, with the rest looked up from reference TRBV28 and TRBJ1-5, is DVKVTQSSRYLVKRTGEKVFLECVQDMDHENMFWYRQDPGLGLRLIYFSYDVKMKEKGDIPEGYSVSREKKERFSLILESASTNQTSMYLCASSQGGVVQPQHFGDGTRLSIL.

The rearrangement links TRBV20-1 to TRBJ1-5, with TRBD1 matching over 7 bases. The germline V gene has CDR1 DFQATT and CDR2 SNEGSKA (reference sequence). This CDR3 has 14 residues. V lost 3 bases, J lost 5 bases, and 7 bases stayed unmatched. CDR3 in amino acids: CSASPPGGHQPQHF. In DNA, the CDR3 is TGCAGTGCTAGCCCCCCAGGGGGTCATCAGCCCCAGCATTTT.

This clonotype was found a few times. The chain uses TRBV5-1 and TRBJ2-1, with a possible D match to TRBD2 (5 bases). Germline V gives CDR1 SGHRS, CDR2 YFSETQ. The CDR3 length is 15 residues. Trimming removed 4 bases at V and 8 bases at J, with 19 bases between. CDR3 sequence: CASSPTGVVGYEQFF. The CDR3 DNA is TGCGCCAGCAGCCCTACCGGGGTAGTGGGGTATGAGCAGTTCTTC. Variable domain in full (rest from reference TRBV5-1 and TRBJ2-1): KAGVTQTPRYLIKTRGQQVTLSCSPISGHRSVSWYQQTPGQGLQFLFEYFSETQRNKGNFPGRFSGRQFSNSRSEMNVSTLELGDSALYLCASSPTGVVGYEQFFGPGTRLTVL.

The chain recombines TRBV20-1 with TRBJ1-5; no reliable D call. CDR1 is DFQATT, CDR2 SNEGSKA, per germline (reference sequence). The CDR3 totals 13 residues. The V end was cut by 3 bases, the J end by 7 bases, with 13 bases between. The CDR3 nucleotides are TGCAGTGCTAGTAGGGTGGGGTCGCAGCCCCAGCATTTT. This sequence encodes CSASRVGSQPQHF.

This clonotype was detected ten times or more. The chain uses TRBV20-1 and TRBJ2-3, with D perhaps matching TRBD2 (6 bases). Germline assignment: CDR1 DFQATT and CDR2 SNEGSKA (reference sequence). Trimming removed 1 base from V and 0 bases from J, with 17 bases in between. CDR3 length: 17 amino acids. Written as DNA, the CDR3 is TGCAGTGCTAGAGCGGGAGACGGTCCGACTAGCACAGATACGCAGTATTTT. Translated: CSARAGDGPTSTDTQYF.

This clonotype was picked up many times. The rearrangement joins TRBV5-1 to TRBJ2-7, with 10 bases identical to TRBD1. Germline CDR1 and CDR2: SGHRS and YFSETQ. With V trimmed by 3 bases and J by 12 bases, 9 bases remained unmatched. This CDR3 is built from 13 residues. This CDR3 reads CASSWDVGQGPYF. In DNA form, the CDR3 reads TGCGCCAGCAGCTGGGATGTGGGACAGGGGCCGTACTTC. The complete variable domain, with remaining parts taken from reference TRBV5-1 and TRBJ2-7, reads KAGVTQTPRYLIKTRGQQVTLSCSPISGHRSVSWYQQTPGQGLQFLFEYFSETQRNKGNFPGRFSGRQFSNSRSEMNVSTLELGDSALYLCASSWDVGQGPYFGPGTRLTVT.

This clonotype was seen a handful of times. The rearrangement joins TRBV29-1 to TRBJ2-5; the match to TRBD2 covers 15 bases. Germline CDR1 SQVTM, CDR2 ANQGSEA. V was pared by 4 bases and J by 5 bases, with 8 bases of the junction left unmatched. The CDR3 is 16 residues long. In DNA form, the CDR3 reads TGCAGCGTTGGTGGACTAGCGGGAGGGCGGAGTGAGACCCAGTACTTC. The encoded protein is CSVGGLAGGRSETQYF.

This chain uses TRBV20-1 with TRBJ2-7; possible D gene TRBD2, 5 bases. Trimming shortened V by 0 bases and J by 6 bases, and 12 bases separated the two germline ends. Per the germline V gene, CDR1 is DFQATT and CDR2 is SNEGSKA (reference sequence). This CDR3 is built from 13 residues. The CDR3 sequence is CSARERLAGEQYF. The CDR3 DNA follows: TGCAGTGCTAGAGAACGCCTAGCAGGCGAGCAGTACTTC.

This chain links TRBV11-3 with TRBJ2-1; weak D call: TRBD2 (5 bases). The CDR3 sequence is 17 residues long. The germline V gene encodes CDR1 SGHNT and CDR2 YENEEA. V lost 0 bases and J lost 2, with 14 bases in between. The CDR3 protein is CASSLDLKRSAYNEQFF. In nucleotides, the CDR3 is TGTGCCAGCAGCTTAGATCTCAAGCGGAGTGCCTACAATGAGCAGTTCTTC. Drawing the rest from reference TRBV11-3 and TRBJ2-1, the complete variable domain is EAGVVQSPRYKIIEKKQPVAFWCNPISGHNTLYWYLQNLGQGPELLIRYENEEAVDDSQLPKDRFSAERLKGVDSTLKIQPAELGDSAVYLCASSLDLKRSAYNEQFFGPGTRLTVL.

This clonotype showed up many times. This rearrangement joins TRBV4-1 to TRBJ1-5; perhaps TRBD1 as D (6 bases). Per the germline V gene, CDR1 is MGHRA and CDR2 is YSYEKL. The CDR3 spans 15 residues. V shed 4 bases and J shed 1 base, with 11 bases lying between them. The DNA for the CDR3 is TGCGCCAGCAGCCCCCAGGGGCTGAGCAATCAGCCCCAGCATTTT. Translation gives CASSPQGLSNQPQHF.

This clonotype appeared many times. This chain uses TRBV6-6 with TRBJ2-5; the D gene is possibly TRBD2 (6 bases). The CDR3 contains 17 residues. The V end was cut by 5 bases, the J end by 0 bases, with 19 bases between. Germline V gene lookup returns CDR1 MNHNY and CDR2 SVGAGI (reference sequence). The CDR3 here is CASSSGQTRRYQETQYF. The CDR3 region has the DNA TGTGCCAGCAGTAGTGGCCAGACTAGGAGGTACCAAGAGACCCAGTACTTC.

In this sample, this clonotype turned up a few times. The J gene is TRBJ2-7, the V gene TRBV5-1; D call uncertain. V lost 1 base and J 5 bases, leaving 13 bases between the germline ends. This CDR3 is built from 14 residues. In germline, CDR1 is SGHRS, CDR2 YFSETQ. CDR3 DNA: TGCGCCAGCAGCTTGTGGGGTAGAGGAAACGAGCAGTACTTC. As protein: CASSLWGRGNEQYF.

This clonotype appeared many times. This chain connects TRBV27 to TRBJ2-3; 11 bases are shared with TRBD2. Germline CDR1 MNHEY, CDR2 SMNVEV (reference sequence). The CDR3 covers 18 residues. V shed 2 bases and J 2 bases; nucleotides not matched to a gene: 9. Here the CDR3 reads CASSLIPWTSGFTDTQYF. CDR3 DNA sequence: TGTGCCAGCAGTTTAATTCCCTGGACTAGCGGGTTCACAGATACGCAGTATTTT.

This clonotype was recorded a few times. The CDR3 reads CASRSQPNQPQHF. CDR3 DNA sequence: TGTGCCAGCAGATCTCAGCCTAATCAGCCCCAGCATTTT. V gene TRBV6-1 combines with J gene TRBJ1-5; D is ambiguous. V was cut by 6 bases and J by 4 bases, with 10 bases left in between. The germline CDR1 and CDR2 sequences are MNHNS and SASEGT. The CDR3 spans 13 residues.

The chain links TRBV5-1 to TRBJ2-7; D perhaps matches TRBD2 (6 bases). Germline V gene sequence: CDR1 SGHRS, CDR2 YFSETQ. The CDR3 sequence is 13 residues long. Deletions cut 3 bases from V and 5 bases from J, with 12 bases between. The DNA of the CDR3 is TGCGCCAGCAGCTCTCACTGGACTAACGAGCAGTACTTC. This sequence encodes CASSSHWTNEQYF. The complete variable domain, with remaining parts taken from reference TRBV5-1 and TRBJ2-7, reads KAGVTQTPRYLIKTRGQQVTLSCSPISGHRSVSWYQQTPGQGLQFLFEYFSETQRNKGNFPGRFSGRQFSNSRSEMNVSTLELGDSALYLCASSSHWTNEQYFGPGTRLTVT.